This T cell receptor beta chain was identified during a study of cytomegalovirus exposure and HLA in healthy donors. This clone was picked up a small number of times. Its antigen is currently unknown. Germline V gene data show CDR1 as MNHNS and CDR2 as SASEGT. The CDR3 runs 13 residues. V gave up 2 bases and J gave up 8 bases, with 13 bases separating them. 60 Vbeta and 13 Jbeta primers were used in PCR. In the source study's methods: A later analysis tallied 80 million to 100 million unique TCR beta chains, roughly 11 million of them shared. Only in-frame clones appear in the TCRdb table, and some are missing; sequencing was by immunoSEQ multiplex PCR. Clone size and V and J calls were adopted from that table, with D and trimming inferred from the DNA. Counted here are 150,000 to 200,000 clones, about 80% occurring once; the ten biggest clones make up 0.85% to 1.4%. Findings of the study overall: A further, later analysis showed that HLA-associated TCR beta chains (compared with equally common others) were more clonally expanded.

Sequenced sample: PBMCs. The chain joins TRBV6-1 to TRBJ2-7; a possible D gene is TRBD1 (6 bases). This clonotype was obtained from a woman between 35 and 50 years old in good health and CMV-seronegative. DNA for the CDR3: TGTGCCAGCAGTGAATTCCAGGGGTCCCAGCAGTACTTC. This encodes CASSEFQGSQQYF.